These 9 T cell receptor beta chains were all obtained from the same sample, sequenced in a study of shared clonotypes between healthy human individuals. Repertoires were generated with immunoSEQ multiplex PCR, while TCRdb's copy carries only in-frame clones and drops some. The sample holds 1.5 million to 2.5 million clones, about 95% seen once. The naive CD8 fraction comprised CD45RO-negative cells positively selected for CCR7 and excluded terminally differentiated effector memory CD45RA+ cells. The sample taken for sequencing was naive CD8+ T cells sorted from blood. These receptors were obtained from a man younger than 35 in good health.

Worth noting for this clone: Within the sample, other DNA sequences also encode this same CDR3. V and J are TRBV4-1 and TRBJ2-3; D perhaps matches TRBD1 (5 bases). In germline, CDR1 is MGHRA, CDR2 YSYEKL. Trimming took off 1 base at V and 1 base at J, with 9 bases between the two ends. This CDR3 comprises 15 residues. This CDR3 reads CASSQGLGGTDTQYF. The CDR3 DNA sequence: TGCGCCAGCAGCCAAGGCCTAGGGGGCACAGATACGCAGTATTTT.

The chain links TRBV28 to TRBJ1-5; D remains ambiguous. The CDR3 length is 15 residues. Looked up from germline, CDR1 is MDHEN and CDR2 is SYDVKM. V lost 3 bases to trimming and J lost 3 bases, with 12 bases between them. The CDR3: CASSFTPQYNQPQHF. CDR3 DNA: TGTGCCAGCAGTTTTACGCCGCAGTACAATCAGCCCCAGCATTTT.

Comments on this clone: Other DNA sequences in the sample encode the same CDR3. The chain employs TRBV4-1 and TRBJ2-7; TRBD1 matches at 7 bases. Germline-derived CDR1 and CDR2 are MGHRA and YSYEKL. This CDR3 is 15 amino acids long. Germline trimming cut 0 bases from V and 3 bases from J; bases unmatched to any gene: 5. CDR3 sequence reads: CASSQDGTAFYEQYF. DNA of the CDR3: TGCGCCAGCAGCCAAGATGGGACAGCTTTCTACGAGCAGTACTTC.

The V call is TRBV29-1, the J call TRBJ1-1; the D gene is possibly TRBD1 (6 bases). CDR1 SQVTM and CDR2 ANQGSEA come from the germline V gene. Trimming stripped 4 bases from V and 1 base from J, with 7 bases between. This CDR3 has 12 amino acids. CDR3 amino acids: CSVVQGNTEAFF. CDR3 coding DNA: TGCAGCGTTGTACAGGGGAACACTGAAGCTTTCTTT.

This chain joins TRBV5-6 and TRBJ2-3; D is ambiguous. The germline gives CDR1 SGHDT, CDR2 YYEEEE. This CDR3 has 14 amino acids. Trimming removed 2 bases at V and 4 bases at J, with 11 bases between. As DNA, the CDR3 is TGTGCCAGCAGCTTTTTCGTAGGATCAGATACGCAGTATTTT. Encoded protein: CASSFFVGSDTQYF.

The V and J genes are TRBV30 and TRBJ1-1, with D uncertain. CDR3 length: 13 amino acids. The V gene's germline CDR1 is GTSNPN and CDR2 SVGIG (reference sequence). V was shortened by 0 bases and J by 8 bases, with 13 bases between the two germline ends. CDR3 residues: CAWSVPGRKEAFF. The DNA for the CDR3 is TGTGCCTGGAGTGTACCGGGGAGAAAGGAAGCTTTCTTT.

This clone was picked up one time. This chain links TRBV7-3 with TRBJ2-7, with D perhaps TRBD1 (5 bases). V was clipped by 5 bases and J by 7 bases, with 27 bases between them. The germline gives CDR1 SGHTA, CDR2 FQGTGA. The CDR3 extends over 17 amino acids. CDR3 in DNA: TGTGCCAGCAGCCCAAGGGAAGGGGAAAGCATAGAAAGGGAGCAGTACTTC. Protein: CASSPREGESIEREQYF.

This clone was seen just once. V usage is TRBV19 and J usage is TRBJ2-7; D may be TRBD2 (6 bases). The germline gives CDR1 LNHDA, CDR2 SQIVND (reference sequence). This CDR3 contains 15 residues. V lost 6 bases, J lost 0 bases, and 15 bases lay in between. The CDR3 sequence: CASSQNRDFSYEQYF. The CDR3 nucleotides are TGTGCCAGTAGCCAAAACCGGGACTTCTCCTACGAGCAGTACTTC.

The chain employs TRBV28 and TRBJ2-3; D tentatively fits TRBD1 or TRBD2 (5 bases each). CDR1 is MDHEN and CDR2 is SYDVKM in the germline V gene. With 5 bases removed from V and 1 base from J, the gap between germline ends came to 25 bases. CDR3 length: 19 residues. Here the CDR3 DNA reads TGTGCCAGCAGTCTCACCCACGCGACTACCGGGGCCCGCACAGATACGCAGTATTTT. It encodes CASSLTHATTGARTDTQYF.